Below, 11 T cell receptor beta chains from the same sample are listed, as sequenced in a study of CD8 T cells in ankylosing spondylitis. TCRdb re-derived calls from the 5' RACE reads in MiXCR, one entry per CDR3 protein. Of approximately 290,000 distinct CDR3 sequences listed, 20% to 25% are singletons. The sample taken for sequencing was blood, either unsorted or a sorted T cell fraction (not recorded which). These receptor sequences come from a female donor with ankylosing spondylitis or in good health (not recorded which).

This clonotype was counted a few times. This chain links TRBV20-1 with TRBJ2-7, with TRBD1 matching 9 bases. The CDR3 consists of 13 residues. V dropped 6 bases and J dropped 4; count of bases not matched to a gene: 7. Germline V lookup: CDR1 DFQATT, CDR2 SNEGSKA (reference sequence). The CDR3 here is CSAHRDREYEQYF. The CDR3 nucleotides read TGCAGTGCGCACCGGGACAGGGAGTACGAGCAGTACTTC.

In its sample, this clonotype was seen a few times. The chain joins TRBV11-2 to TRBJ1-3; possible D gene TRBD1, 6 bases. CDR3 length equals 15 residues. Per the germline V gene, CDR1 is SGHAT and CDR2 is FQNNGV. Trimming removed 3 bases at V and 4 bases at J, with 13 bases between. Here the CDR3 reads CASSFRGQSGNTIYF. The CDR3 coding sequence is TGTGCCAGCAGCTTTCGGGGGCAGTCAGGAAACACCATATATTTT.

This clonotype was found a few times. The DNA for the CDR3 is TGTGCCACCAGCAGAGCGGGCCGGAATTCACCCCTCCACTTT. This sequence encodes CATSRAGRNSPLHF. This chain connects TRBV15 to TRBJ1-6; D not resolved. CDR1 and CDR2 from the germline V gene are LNHNV and YYDKDF (reference sequence). The CDR3 runs to 14 residues. V lost 1 base and J lost 7, with 8 bases in between.

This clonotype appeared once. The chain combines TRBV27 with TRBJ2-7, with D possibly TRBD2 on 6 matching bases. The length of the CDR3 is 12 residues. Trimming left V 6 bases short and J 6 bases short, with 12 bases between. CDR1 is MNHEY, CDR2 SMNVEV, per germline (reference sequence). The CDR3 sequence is CASSPRGGEQYF. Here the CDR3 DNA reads TGTGCCAGCAGCCCTAGGGGAGGCGAGCAGTACTTC.

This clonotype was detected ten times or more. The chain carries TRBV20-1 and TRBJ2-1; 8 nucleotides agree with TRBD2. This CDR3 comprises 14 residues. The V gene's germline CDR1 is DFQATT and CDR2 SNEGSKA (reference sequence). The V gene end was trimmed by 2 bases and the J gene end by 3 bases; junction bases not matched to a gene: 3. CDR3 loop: CSARLSGSYNEQFF. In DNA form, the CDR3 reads TGCAGTGCTAGATTGAGCGGGAGCTACAATGAGCAGTTCTTC.

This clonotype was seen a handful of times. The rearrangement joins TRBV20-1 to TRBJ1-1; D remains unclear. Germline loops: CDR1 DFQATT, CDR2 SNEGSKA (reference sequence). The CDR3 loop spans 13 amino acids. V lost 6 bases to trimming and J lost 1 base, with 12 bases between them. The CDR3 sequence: CSAHALENTEAFF. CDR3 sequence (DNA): TGCAGTGCCCACGCACTTGAGAACACTGAAGCTTTCTTT.

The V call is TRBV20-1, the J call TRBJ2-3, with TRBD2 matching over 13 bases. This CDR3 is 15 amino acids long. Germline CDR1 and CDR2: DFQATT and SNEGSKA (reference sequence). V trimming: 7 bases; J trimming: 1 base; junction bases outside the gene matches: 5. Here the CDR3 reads CSVTSGRGGTDTQYF. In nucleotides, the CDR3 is TGCAGTGTTACTAGCGGGAGGGGAGGCACAGATACGCAGTATTTT.

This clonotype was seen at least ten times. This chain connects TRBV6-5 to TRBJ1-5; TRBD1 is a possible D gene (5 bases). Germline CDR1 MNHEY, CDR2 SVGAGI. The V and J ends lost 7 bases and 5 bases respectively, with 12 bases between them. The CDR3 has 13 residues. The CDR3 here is CASMRGRDQPQHF. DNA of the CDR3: TGTGCCAGCATGAGGGGTCGGGATCAGCCCCAGCATTTT.

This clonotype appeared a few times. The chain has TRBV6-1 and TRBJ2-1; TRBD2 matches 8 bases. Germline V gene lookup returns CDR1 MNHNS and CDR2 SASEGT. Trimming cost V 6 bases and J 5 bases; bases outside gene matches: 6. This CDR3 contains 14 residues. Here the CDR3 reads CASRVTSGHNEQFF. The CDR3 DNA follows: TGTGCCAGCAGGGTAACTAGCGGTCACAATGAGCAGTTCTTC.

As DNA, the CDR3 is TGCAGTGGGGGGGAGAACGGCTATGGCTACACCTTC. This codes for CSGGENGYGYTF. The J gene is TRBJ1-2, the V gene TRBV20-1; TRBD1 is a possible D gene (5 bases). The V gene lost 7 bases and the J gene lost 4 bases, with 13 bases spanning the gap. Germline lookup yields CDR1 DFQATT and CDR2 SNEGSKA (reference sequence). The CDR3 has 12 residues.

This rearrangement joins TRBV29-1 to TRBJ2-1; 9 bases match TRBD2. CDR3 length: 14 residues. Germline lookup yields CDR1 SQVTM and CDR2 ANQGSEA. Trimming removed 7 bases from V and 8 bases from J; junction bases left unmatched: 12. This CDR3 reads CSAGGLAGVYEQFF. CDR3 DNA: TGCAGCGCCGGTGGGTTAGCGGGAGTATATGAGCAGTTCTTC.